Listed below are T cell receptor beta chains from one sample, sequenced in a study of cytomegalovirus exposure and HLA in healthy donors. Generated by immunoSEQ multiplex PCR, the TCRdb table keeps only in-frame clones and is missing some. The sample comprises 150,000 or so clones, about 86% of which are singletons, and 2.1% rests with the top ten. Source material: PBMCs. The receptors come from a human donor in good health. The CDR3 runs from the conserved cysteine through the conserved F or W. The D gene is left open where the match is weak. Not every row has a clone size; where given, it reads once, few, many or a size class.

>-|-|TRBV14|15|TRBJ2-7
CASSQGGLRSYEQYF
TGTGCCAGCAGCCAAGGGGGACTGAGATCCTACGAGCAGTACTTC
>-|TRBD2|TRBV6-1|15|TRBJ2-5
CASSDGAGNAETQYF
TGTGCCAGCAGTGATGGAGCGGGAAATGCGGAGACCCAGTACTTC
>-|TRBD1|TRBV27|14|TRBJ1-1
CASGPGGAYTEAFF
TGTGCCAGCGGACCAGGGGGCGCGTACACTGAAGCTTTCTTT
>-|-|TRBV4-1|17|TRBJ2-1
CASSQGSGGPSYNEQFF
TGCGCCAGCAGCCAAGGGTCAGGGGGGCCTTCCTACAATGAGCAGTTCTTC
>-|TRBD2|TRBV6-5|15|TRBJ2-1
CASSGMSGGVLEQFF
TGTGCCAGCAGCGGTATGAGCGGGGGGGTCCTTGAGCAGTTCTTC
>-|-|TRBV6-5|15|TRBJ1-1
CASTPIGDLTSEAFF
TGTGCCAGCACCCCAATCGGAGACCTAACCTCAGAAGCTTTCTTT
>-|TRBD1|TRBV2|14|TRBJ1-1
CASRQGSSNTEAFF
TGTGCCAGCAGACAGGGGTCGTCGAACACTGAAGCTTTCTTT
>-|-|TRBV5-6|15|TRBJ2-3
CASSLWTAGTDTQYF
TGTGCCAGCAGCTTGTGGACGGCGGGGACAGATACGCAGTATTTT
>-|TRBD1|TRBV11-2|17|TRBJ2-1
CASSLEGRQGNSDEQFF
TGTGCCAGCAGCTTAGAGGGAAGACAGGGAAATTCTGATGAGCAGTTCTTC
>-|TRBD1|TRBV27|15|TRBJ2-6
CASGYRGSGANVLTF
TGTGCCAGCGGGTACAGGGGCTCTGGGGCCAACGTCCTGACTTTC
>-|-|TRBV6-1|14|TRBJ1-4
CASSGQGTNEKLFF
TGTGCCAGCAGCGGTCAGGGAACTAATGAAAAACTGTTTTTT
>-|-|TRBV28|16|TRBJ1-4
CASSYAHGQGSEKLFF
TGTGCCAGCAGCTACGCCCATGGGCAGGGGAGTGAAAAACTGTTTTTT
>-|-|TRBV20-1|11|TRBJ2-3
CSAHTVDTQYF
TGCAGTGCCCATACTGTAGATACGCAGTATTTT
>-|-|TRBV19|14|TRBJ1-5
CASSKQFGNQPQHF
TGTGCCAGTAGTAAACAGTTTGGAAATCAGCCCCAGCATTTT
>-|-|TRBV27|16|TRBJ2-1
CASSFLYRDYGNEQFF
TGTGCCAGCAGTTTTTTGTACAGGGACTACGGCAATGAGCAGTTCTTC
>once|-|TRBV28|13|TRBJ2-1
CASTGGPYNEQFF
TGTGCCAGCACCGGGGGGCCCTACAATGAGCAGTTCTTC
>-|TRBD1|TRBV28|13|TRBJ1-1
CASRGQASTEAFF
TGTGCCAGCAGGGGACAGGCTTCCACTGAAGCTTTCTTT
>-|-|TRBV18|13|TRBJ1-1
CASSPQGRTEAFF
TGTGCCAGCTCACCTCAGGGGCGCACTGAAGCTTTCTTT
>-|-|TRBV7-9|19|TRBJ1-5
CASSLGGGPRTYSDQPQHF
TGTGCCAGCAGCTTGGGCGGTGGGCCGAGAACATATAGCGATCAGCCCCAGCATTTT
>-|-|TRBV25-1|13|TRBJ1-3
CASLGGDGNTIYF
TGTGCCAGCCTCGGCGGGGATGGAAACACCATATATTTT
>once|TRBD1|TRBV2|15|TRBJ1-2
CASSAGQGQAYGYTF
TGTGCCAGCAGCGCAGGACAGGGGCAGGCCTATGGCTACACCTTC
>few|-|TRBV2|13|TRBJ1-5
CASMRGSNQPQHF
TGTGCCAGCATGCGGGGAAGCAATCAGCCCCAGCATTTT
>few|TRBD2|TRBV10-3|12|TRBJ2-7
CAISIGGYEQYF
TGTGCCATCAGTATCGGGGGGTACGAGCAGTACTTC
>-|-|TRBV30|14|TRBJ2-5
CAWSLGRGQETQYF
TGTGCCTGGAGCCTCGGAAGGGGCCAAGAGACCCAGTACTTC
>few|-|TRBV15|12|TRBJ2-7
CATSRDSYEQYF
TGTGCCACCAGCAGAGACAGCTACGAGCAGTACTTC
>-|TRBD1|TRBV5-6|13|TRBJ1-2
CASTRGTGVGYTF
TGTGCCAGCACTCGAGGGACAGGGGTCGGCTACACCTTC
>-|TRBD1|TRBV27|14|TRBJ2-1
CASSLGTGGTEQFF
TGTGCCAGCAGTTTAGGGACAGGGGGCACTGAGCAGTTCTTC
>-|-|TRBV5-1|13|TRBJ2-1
CASRFSDLDEQFF
TGCGCCAGCAGGTTTTCAGATCTCGATGAGCAGTTCTTC
>-|TRBD1|TRBV5-6|13|TRBJ1-2
CASREDRGYGYTF
TGTGCCAGCCGAGAGGACAGGGGCTATGGCTACACCTTC
>-|-|TRBV5-1|15|TRBJ1-5
CASSLGGNSNQPQHF
TGCGCCAGCAGCTTGGGAGGGAATAGCAATCAGCCCCAGCATTTT
>-|TRBD1|TRBV4-1|16|TRBJ1-1
CASSPGQGPRLTEAFF
TGCGCCAGCAGCCCTGGACAGGGGCCTAGACTCACTGAAGCTTTCTTT
>once|-|TRBV7-6|13|TRBJ1-2
CASSLWTDGGYTF
TGTGCCAGCAGCTTGTGGACAGATGGAGGCTACACCTTC
>-|TRBD1|TRBV6-6|15|TRBJ2-7
CASSYRQGLSYEQYF
TGTGCCAGCAGTTACCGACAGGGGCTTTCCTACGAGCAGTACTTC
>-|-|TRBV28|14|TRBJ1-1
CASSLKSRLTEAFF
TGTGCCAGCAGTTTAAAGTCCAGGTTGACTGAAGCTTTCTTT
>-|TRBD1|TRBV7-9|14|TRBJ1-2
CASSLLAGGHGYTF
TGTGCCAGCAGCTTGTTGGCAGGGGGCCATGGCTACACCTTC
>-|-|TRBV2|14|TRBJ2-3
CASRSTKSTDTQYF
TGTGCCAGCAGGTCTACCAAGAGCACAGATACGCAGTATTTT
>-|-|TRBV5-8|14|TRBJ1-5
CASSSWTDNQPQHF
TGTGCCAGCAGCTCGTGGACAGACAATCAGCCCCAGCATTTT
>-|-|TRBV5-1|14|TRBJ1-4
CASSLTENHEKLFF
TGCGCCAGCAGCTTGACGGAGAACCATGAAAAACTGTTTTTT
>-|-|TRBV18|15|TRBJ2-6
CASSPSYSGANVLTF
TGTGCCAGCTCACCATCTTATTCTGGGGCCAACGTCCTGACTTTC
>-|TRBD1|TRBV27|12|TRBJ1-1
CASAIRGARAFF
TGTGCCAGCGCGATCAGGGGGGCTAGGGCTTTCTTT
>-|-|TRBV5-6|16|TRBJ1-6
CASSLFGDFSISPLHF
TGTGCCAGCAGCTTGTTTGGGGACTTCAGTATTTCACCCCTCCACTTT
>-|-|TRBV7-2|14|TRBJ2-5
CASSSYRDRETQYF
TGTGCCAGCAGCTCTTACAGGGACCGAGAGACCCAGTACTTC
>-|TRBD1|TRBV6-1|14|TRBJ2-3
CASSATGGTDTQYF
TGTGCCAGCAGTGCAACAGGGGGCACAGATACGCAGTATTTT
>-|TRBD2|TRBV30|17|TRBJ2-1
CAWSLGETSGHNNEQFF
TGTGCCTGGAGTCTGGGGGAGACTAGCGGGCATAACAATGAGCAGTTCTTC
>-|TRBD2|TRBV5-1|12|TRBJ2-1
CASQPRGGEQFF
TGCGCCAGCCAGCCGAGGGGAGGGGAGCAGTTCTTC
>-|-|TRBV2|15|TRBJ1-5
CASSERRGGNQPQHF
TGTGCCAGCAGTGAACGGCGGGGCGGCAATCAGCCCCAGCATTTT
>-|-|TRBV7-9|19|TRBJ2-1
CASSLARTLPENSYNEQFF
TGTGCCAGCAGCTTAGCTCGGACACTACCCGAGAACTCCTACAATGAGCAGTTCTTC
>-|TRBD1|TRBV5-1|13|TRBJ1-2
CASEGTGDSGYTF
TGCGCCAGCGAGGGGACAGGAGACTCTGGCTACACCTTC
>-|-|TRBV5-1|12|TRBJ1-2
CASRSFEYGYTF
TGCGCCAGCAGGAGCTTTGAGTATGGCTACACCTTC